This TCR beta chain was obtained from a study of blood T cell repertoires in COVID-19 (dated by TCRdb to 2020 to 2021). General notes on the study: Samples from collaborators originated in the United States, Italy and Spain and spanned both the acute and convalescent phases of COVID-19. The repertoires were released in a freely available public database meant as a resource for research on the immune response to SARS-CoV-2. HLA class I and class II types, where available, came from metadata supplied by the sample provider rather than from assay-based typing. Samples were obtained from the ongoing ImmuneRACE study (first 160 participants) and from some 1,300 subjects provided by 6 global collaborators. Deeply sampled blood TCRbeta repertoires from subjects exposed to, actively infected with, or recovered from COVID-19 were included in the dataset. The prospective study material was composed of cDNA or gDNA derived from T cells, B-cell-depleted T cells, or PBMCs. Sample metadata almost always included a de-identified subject ID, COVID-19 status, age in years and sex. Paper-wide results and their limitations: The quantity of clinical and demographic metadata differed by source and by participant and was supplied without curation.

The collaborating institutions used their own protocols to collect whole blood in K2EDTA tubes. For TCRbeta analysis, collaborators shipped samples in one of three forms: frozen whole blood, isolated PBMCs, or DNA extracted from either of those sample types. TCRbeta CDR3 regions were amplified from genomic DNA by means of the immunoSEQ Assay, a bias-controlled multiplex PCR. The original methods were these. The number of nucleated cells in each sample was estimated from the amplification of reference gene primers within the assay. To quantify the absolute abundance of each unique TCRbeta CDR3 rearrangement, sequence reads were collapsed and filtered. For each sample, productive Simpson clonality was calculated as the square root of Simpson's diversity index across productive rearrangements. The source is immuneACCESS, and TCRdb retained only in-frame sequences with V and J called. Part of the clones is not carried over; for the studies checked, unresolved V genes explain less than half of this, and the remainder is unexplained. V, J and clone size are taken as reported in that table, and D and trimming were inferred from the DNA itself. Present in this sample are roughly 100,000 clones, roughly 84% of which were seen just once. The biggest ten clones account for around 4.5% of the sample.

The CDR3 starts with the cysteine, ends with the phenylalanine, and has 16 residues. The sequence is cut down to CDR3 DNA, 48 bases in frame from base 1. CDR1 and CDR2 are drawn from the germline V gene (reference sequence): SEHNR, FQNEAQ. V is pared back by 5 bases and J by 1 base, with 18 bases lying between the germline termini. A note on this clone: Its antigen has not been determined. Base qualities are missing; no much larger clone stands one base away.

The specimen sequenced was peripheral blood. This TCR was recovered from a human donor in a cohort sampled during active COVID-19. The rearranged segments are TRBV7-9 and TRBJ2-7; perhaps TRBD2 is the D gene, with 6 bases matching. The CDR3 reads CASSLYGGRESYEQYF. The bases are TGTGCCAGCAGCCTATACGGGGGTAGGGAGTCCTACGAGCAGTACTTC.